Listed below are T cell receptor beta chains from one sample, sequenced in a study of blood T cell repertoires in COVID-19. Sequencing used immunoSEQ multiplex PCR; TCRdb keeps in-frame clones, though not all of them. This table holds around 160,000 clones, 80% to 85% found once. The sample was PBMCs or T cells enriched from blood (not recorded which). The source of these receptors is a woman in her forties or fifties who had been exposed to COVID-19. The CDR3 runs from the conserved cysteine through the conserved F or W. The order of the fields is D gene, J gene, V gene, clone size, CDR3 protein, CDR3 DNA. The D gene is left open where the match is weak. Not all rows give a size; the values are once, few, many and, for expanded clones, a class.

. | TRBJ2-1 | TRBV4-1 | . | CASTWTETSSYNEQFF | TGCGCCAGCACCTGGACAGAAACTAGCTCCTACAATGAGCAGTTCTTC
. | TRBJ1-5 | TRBV5-1 | . | CASSLGGLGQPQHF | TGCGCCAGCAGCTTAGGGGGTTTGGGGCAGCCCCAGCATTTT
TRBD1 | TRBJ1-5 | TRBV18 | once | CASSPATGEIRNQPQHF | TGTGCCAGCTCACCTGCCACAGGGGAGATTAGAAATCAGCCCCAGCATTTT
TRBD1 | TRBJ1-2 | TRBV2 | once | CASSDKGAKGYGYTF | TGTGCCAGCAGTGATAAGGGGGCGAAAGGCTATGGCTACACCTTC
. | TRBJ1-5 | TRBV6-6 | . | CASSSIGPQHF | TGTGCCAGCAGCTCCATCGGGCCCCAGCATTTT
. | TRBJ1-5 | TRBV19 | . | CASQGQINQPQHF | TGTGCCAGCCAGGGACAAATCAATCAGCCCCAGCATTTT
. | TRBJ2-1 | TRBV19 | . | CASSIDLALDQFF | TGTGCCAGTAGTATAGATCTAGCGCTGGATCAGTTCTTC
. | TRBJ1-1 | TRBV7-6 | . | CASLEGIRYSTEAFF | TGTGCAAGCCTAGAGGGAATTCGTTATAGCACTGAAGCTTTCTTT
. | TRBJ1-4 | TRBV6-2/TRBV6-3 | . | CASSGGVRRRGYGGKLFF | TGTGCCAGCAGTGGTGGTGTCCGGAGACGGGGCTACGGGGGGAAACTGTTTTTT
. | TRBJ1-1 | TRBV28 | few | CASRQPLPLGRPNTEAFF | TGTGCCAGCAGGCAACCCCTTCCCCTGGGGAGGCCGAACACTGAAGCTTTCTTT
TRBD1 | TRBJ1-2 | TRBV3-1/TRBV3-2 | . | CASSETGDYGYTF | TGTGCCAGCAGTGAGACAGGGGACTATGGCTACACCTTC
TRBD2 | TRBJ2-1 | TRBV7-2 | . | CASRGLAGGYNEQFF | TGTGCCAGCAGGGGCTTAGCGGGGGGCTACAATGAGCAGTTCTTC
TRBD1 | TRBJ2-7 | TRBV7-2 | . | CASSSGGSEYEQYF | TGTGCCAGCAGTTCAGGGGGCTCTGAGTACGAGCAGTACTTC
. | TRBJ1-2 | TRBV19 | . | CASSGYGYTF | TGTGCCAGTTCAGGGTATGGCTACACCTTC
TRBD1 | TRBJ1-2 | TRBV5-1 | . | CASSLLPGQGVPYGYTF | TGCGCCAGCAGCTTACTTCCGGGACAGGGAGTTCCCTATGGCTACACCTTC
TRBD2 | TRBJ2-3 | TRBV4-2 | few | CASSQDTSGITDTQYF | TGTGCCAGCAGCCAGGATACTAGCGGAATTACAGATACGCAGTATTTT
. | TRBJ2-3 | TRBV11-3 | . | CASSSPAEGDTQYF | TGTGCCAGCAGCTCCCCGGCGGAGGGGGATACGCAGTATTTT
TRBD2 | TRBJ2-1 | TRBV4-3 | . | CASSRSGGANNEQFF | TGCGCCAGCAGCCGTAGCGGGGGGGCCAACAATGAGCAGTTCTTC
TRBD1 | TRBJ1-1 | TRBV2 | . | CASHDRVNTEAFF | TGTGCCAGCCACGACAGGGTCAACACTGAAGCTTTCTTT
. | TRBJ2-2 | TRBV3-1/TRBV3-2 | . | CASSQWGEELFF | TGTGCCAGCAGCCAATGGGGGGAGGAGCTGTTTTTT
. | TRBJ2-7 | TRBV7-9 | . | CASSLEGTIGSEQYF | TGTGCCAGCAGCTTAGAAGGGACAATAGGTTCCGAGCAGTACTTC
TRBD2 | TRBJ2-1 | TRBV29-1 | . | CSVSGTINEQFF | TGCAGCGTTAGCGGGACCATCAATGAGCAGTTCTTC
. | TRBJ2-7 | TRBV29-1 | . | CSVGGSGSGEQYF | TGCAGCGTTGGAGGGTCCGGGTCCGGCGAGCAGTACTTC
TRBD1 | TRBJ1-5 | TRBV19 | . | CASSIGQGASQPQHF | TGTGCCAGTAGTATAGGACAGGGGGCAAGCCAGCCCCAGCATTTT
. | TRBJ2-1 | TRBV11-2 | . | CASSLRGYNEQFF | TGTGCCAGCAGCTTAAGGGGCTACAATGAGCAGTTCTTC
. | TRBJ1-1 | TRBV6-5 | . | CASSWGGGTEAFF | TGTGCCAGCAGTTGGGGGGGCGGCACTGAAGCTTTCTTT
. | TRBJ1-1 | TRBV27 | . | CASSLNGGTEAFF | TGTGCCAGCAGTTTAAACGGCGGGACTGAAGCTTTCTTT
TRBD1 | TRBJ2-7 | TRBV6-5 | once | CASRFPQGMQYF | TGTGCCAGCAGATTCCCACAGGGGATGCAGTACTTC